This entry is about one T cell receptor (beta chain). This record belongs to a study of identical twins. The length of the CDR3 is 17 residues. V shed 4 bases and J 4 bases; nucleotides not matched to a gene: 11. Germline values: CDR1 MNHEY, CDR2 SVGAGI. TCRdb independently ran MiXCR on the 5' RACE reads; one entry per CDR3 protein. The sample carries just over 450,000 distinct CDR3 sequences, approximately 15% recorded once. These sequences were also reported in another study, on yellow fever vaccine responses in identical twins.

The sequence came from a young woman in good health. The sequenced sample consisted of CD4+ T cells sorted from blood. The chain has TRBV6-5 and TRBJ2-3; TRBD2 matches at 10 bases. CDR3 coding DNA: TGTGCCAGCAGTTCGTCTTCAAGCGGGGGGGGGTCAGATACGCAGTATTTT. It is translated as CASSSSSSGGGSDTQYF.